This paragraph reports one T cell receptor (beta chain). Its antigen specificity is not known. One base away there is no much larger clone; base qualities are not given. The sample belongs to a study of beta chain features in type 1 diabetes (dated by TCRdb to the late 2010s). For the study in its entirety: Mean age, gender distribution, total cell number and subset yield did not differ between patients and healthy donors. A total of approximately 100,000,000 sorted cells were examined across all samples, and the number of cells per subset was strongly correlated with RNA yield. In the study, TCRB repertoires of sorted circulating CD4+ T cell subsets from recently diagnosed type 1 diabetes patients were compared with those of matched healthy donors. Regulatory and stem cell-like memory subsets were isolated from only 8 patients and roughly 8 healthy donors, whereas naive and central memory subsets came from all 30 or so donors. Points the paper makes about the study in general: At VDJ recombination sites, type 1 diabetes patients had fewer insertions and more deleted nucleotides, which implies abnormalities in thymic rearrangement. Only small numbers of individuals were included in the HLA sub-analyses, which left unresolved whether HLA type had any influence on TCRB rearrangement. In all four CD4+ subsets, TCRB CDR3 length was moderately but significantly shorter in type 1 diabetes patients. Because cDNA was sequenced instead of genomic DNA, activated cells with high expression could be over-represented, although the groups did not differ in activation or CD3 levels. The naive, central memory and regulatory TCRB repertoires appeared to resemble one another more closely among patients than among healthy donors. Shorter templates might have been favored by PCR, but patient and control samples were amplified and corrected together, so both groups would have been affected equally by any skew.

Each donor gave one peripheral blood draw, averaging about 100 mL, which was collected into heparinised tubes. A BD FACSAria II was used to sort naive, central memory, regulatory and stem cell-like memory CD4+ T cells with a panel that included CD45RO, CCR7, CD25, CD127, CD95 and CD27. Every sorted population had a purity above 95%. PBMCs were separated immediately by Lymphoprep density gradient centrifugation and were stained directly, without being cultured. To minimize batch effects, samples were stained and sorted in pairs, one healthy donor with one patient per experiment. From the germline V gene, CDR1 is MGHRA and CDR2 is YSYEKL. Cut back by 0 bases and 2 bases, the V and J ends lie 11 bases apart. Its CDR3 holds 15 amino acids, cysteine through phenylalanine. Only CDR3 DNA is held: 45 bases, read in frame from base 1. All of the isolated RNA was reverse transcribed with the High Capacity cDNA Reverse Transcription Kit, so expressed TCRB transcripts were sequenced. Deep immunoSEQ sequencing was applied to naive, central memory and regulatory T cell samples, giving an average of approximately 4 million total reads per sample. Sorted cells were lysed in RLT buffer and RNA was extracted with DNase-treated RNeasy Micro or Mini kits, depending on cell number. Each cell subset was processed on its own to prevent cross-contamination, while patient and healthy donor samples were processed together. TCRB sequences were amplified from cDNA with the immunoSEQ multiplex PCR, producing 87-bp fragments spanning the CDR3 region. Amplicons were sequenced on the Illumina HiSeq platform. The paper's data handling went like this. PCR bias was computationally corrected using synthetic template baselines, reads within Hamming distance 2 were collapsed, and singletons that could not be merged were discarded. Reads were aligned to IMGT to assign V, D and J genes, CDR3 length, and insertions or deletions at six rearrangement sites. Within each subset, clonotype counts were normalized to sorted cell number, after which true diversity and Gini coefficients were computed with the tcR R package. Repertoire sharing was quantified using the overlap coefficient calculated on TCRB nucleotide sequences. As a proxy for the pre-selection repertoire, out-of-frame TCRB sequences from naive cells were analyzed. TCRdb mirrors the immuneACCESS table, restricted to in-frame sequences. Some clones are absent from its copies; in checked studies, under half trace to an unresolved V gene, and the reason for the others is unknown. V and J calls and clone size are as listed in that table; D and trimming were resolved from the DNA. This sample gives a few hundred thousand clones in total; roughly 31% of them show up just once. 0.05% to 0.065% of the sample is held by the ten biggest clonotypes.

This receptor was obtained from a young man in good health. The V and J genes are TRBV4-1 and TRBJ2-7; the D gene is not confidently resolved. The sample consisted of naive CD4+ T cells from blood. The cell subset or site label, as the study defines it: true naive CD4+ T cells. CDR3 loop: CASSQEVGGTYEQYF. The nucleotide sequence is given as TGCGCCAGCAGCCAAGAGGTCGGCGGAACCTACGAGCAGTACTTC.